This TCR beta chain emerged from a study of T cells in localized non-small cell lung cancer. Regarding the study as a whole: Out of the top 100 tumor clones, a median around 57 were seen in adjacent lung.

Sequenced by immunoSEQ multiplex PCR; TCRdb stores in-frame clones only, minus some. The table lists fewer than 100,000 clones, roughly 86% of them singletons. About this clone itself: Its matching antigen is unknown.

Source: peripheral blood, taken before any cancer treatment. The clonotype was recovered from a man aged 35-75 years with stage I squamous cell lung carcinoma.

The CDR3 loop reads CASSSEISGGTEAFF. CDR3 nucleotide sequence: TGTGCCAGCAGCTCAGAAATATCAGGGGGCACTGAAGCTTTCTTT. The chain combines TRBV7-2 with TRBJ1-1; 7 bases are a match to TRBD1. The CDR3 totals 15 residues. Per the germline V gene, CDR1 is SGHTA and CDR2 is FQGNSA. J was trimmed by 4 bases and V by 4 bases; bases with no gene match: 9.